This TCR beta chain emerged from a study of response to subunit inactivated influenza vaccine. General study points: Seasonal influenza vaccination, on each occasion, was suggested by the authors to recruit few new T cells.

From the RT-PCR reads, TCRdb called clonotypes with MiXCR, one entry per CDR3 protein. The sample holds fewer than 600,000 distinct CDR3 sequences, approximately 6.9% seen once. This clonotype was observed a few times. Its antigen is currently unknown. This CDR3 is 16 amino acids long. V was cut by 6 bases and J by 1 base, with 19 bases left in between. Sequencing used PBMCs from blood, obtained around 25 months after vaccination. This chain uses TRBV12-3 or TRBV12-4 with TRBJ2-7; D remains ambiguous. This sequence originates from a man in his fifties or sixties who received an inactivated influenza vaccine. CDR3 DNA: TGTGCCAGCAGCCGCTTTTCGTCGCGCTATTCCTACGAGCAGTACTTC. It encodes CASSRFSSRYSYEQYF.